This entry describes one T cell receptor (beta chain). Antigen specificity is unknown. This sample is part of a study of cytomegalovirus exposure and HLA in healthy donors. Study findings and constraints: Earlier findings revealed that most TCR beta V segments proved productive either about 87% or about 30% of the time. TCR association rates varied by HLA locus in a later analysis, with DRB1 highest and HLA-C lowest.

Germline lookup yields CDR1 LNHNV and CDR2 YYDKDF (reference sequence). The CDR3 is 16 amino acids. Unmatched junction bases numbered 13, after V lost 1 base and J lost 10 bases. Both 60 Vbeta primers and 13 Jbeta primers went into the PCR. TCRdb's copy holds only in-frame clones and misses some; the assay was immunoSEQ multiplex PCR. Here the sample table reports about 53,000 clones. The material sequenced was PBMCs. This TCR was recovered from a woman younger than 35 in good health and CMV-seronegative. The J gene is TRBJ1-2, the V gene TRBV15; 9 positions agree with TRBD1. Written as DNA, the CDR3 is TGTGCCACCAGCAGAGCCTCACCGGGACAGGGAACACTCTACACCTTC. Protein sequence: CATSRASPGQGTLYTF.